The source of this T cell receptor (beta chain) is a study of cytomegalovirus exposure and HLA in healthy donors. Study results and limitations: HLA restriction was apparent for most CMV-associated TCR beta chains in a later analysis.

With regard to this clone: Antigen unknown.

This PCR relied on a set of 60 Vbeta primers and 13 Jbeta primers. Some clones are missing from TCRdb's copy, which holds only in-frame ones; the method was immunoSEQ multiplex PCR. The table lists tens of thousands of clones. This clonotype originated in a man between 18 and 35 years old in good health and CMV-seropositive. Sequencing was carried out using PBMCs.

CDR3 sequence: CASSLGDRGHEQYF. In DNA form, the CDR3 reads TGTGCCAGCAGCTTAGGGGACAGGGGGCACGAGCAGTACTTC. The V call is TRBV7-9, the J call TRBJ2-7; 12 nucleotides align to TRBD1. J was trimmed by 5 bases and V by 1 base; bases with no gene match: 0. The germline gives CDR1 SEHNR, CDR2 FQNEAQ (reference sequence). The CDR3 has 14 residues.